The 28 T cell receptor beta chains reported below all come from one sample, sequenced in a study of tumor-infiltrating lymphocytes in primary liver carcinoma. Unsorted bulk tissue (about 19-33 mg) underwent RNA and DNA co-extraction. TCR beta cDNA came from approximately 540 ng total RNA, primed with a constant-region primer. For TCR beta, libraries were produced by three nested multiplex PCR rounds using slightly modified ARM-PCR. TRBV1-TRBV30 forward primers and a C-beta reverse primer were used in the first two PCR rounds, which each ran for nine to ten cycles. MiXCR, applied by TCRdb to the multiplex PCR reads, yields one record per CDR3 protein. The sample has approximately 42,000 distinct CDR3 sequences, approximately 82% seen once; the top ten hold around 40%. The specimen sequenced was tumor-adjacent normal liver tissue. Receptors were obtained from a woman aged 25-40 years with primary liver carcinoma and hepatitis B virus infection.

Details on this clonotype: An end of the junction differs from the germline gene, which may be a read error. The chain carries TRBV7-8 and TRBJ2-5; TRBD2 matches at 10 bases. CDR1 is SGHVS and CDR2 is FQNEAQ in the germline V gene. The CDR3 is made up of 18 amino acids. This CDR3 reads CASSLGGPSGSYQDTRYF. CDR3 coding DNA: TGTGCCAGCAGCTTAGGGGGACCTAGCGGGAGTTATCAAGACACCCGGTACTTC.

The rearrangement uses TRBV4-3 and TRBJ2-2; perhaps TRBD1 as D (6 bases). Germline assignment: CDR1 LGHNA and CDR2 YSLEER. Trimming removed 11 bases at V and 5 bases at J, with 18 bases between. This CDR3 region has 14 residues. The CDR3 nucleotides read TGCGCCGGCAAACCAGGGGCGGAGACCGGGGAGCTGTTTTTT. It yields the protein CAGKPGAETGELFF.

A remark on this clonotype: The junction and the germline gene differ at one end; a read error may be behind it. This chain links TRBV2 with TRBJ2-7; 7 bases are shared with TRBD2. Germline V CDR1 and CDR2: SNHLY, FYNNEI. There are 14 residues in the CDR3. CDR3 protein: CVSSQASGTYEQYF. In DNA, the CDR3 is TGTGTCAGCAGTCAGGCTAGCGGAACCTACGAGCAGTACTTC.

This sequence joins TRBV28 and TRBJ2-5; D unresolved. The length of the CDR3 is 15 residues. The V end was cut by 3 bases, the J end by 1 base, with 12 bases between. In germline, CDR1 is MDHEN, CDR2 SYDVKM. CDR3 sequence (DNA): TGTGCCAGCAGTTTTGGTGGTAGCTGCCAAGAGACCCAGTACTTC. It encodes CASSFGGSCQETQYF.

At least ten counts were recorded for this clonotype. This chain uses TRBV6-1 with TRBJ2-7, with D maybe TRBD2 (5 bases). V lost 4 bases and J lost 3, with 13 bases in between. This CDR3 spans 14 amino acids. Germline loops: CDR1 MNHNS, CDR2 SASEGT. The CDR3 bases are TGTGCCAGCAGTGTCAGCGTCGGAGGCTACGAGCAGTACTTC. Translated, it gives CASSVSVGGYEQYF.

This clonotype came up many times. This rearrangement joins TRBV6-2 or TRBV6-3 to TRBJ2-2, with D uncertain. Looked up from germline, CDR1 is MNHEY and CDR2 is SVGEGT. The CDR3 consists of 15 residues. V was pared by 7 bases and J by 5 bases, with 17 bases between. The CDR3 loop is CASNDSPYGTGELFF. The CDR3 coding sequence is TGTGCCAGCAATGACTCCCCCTATGGGACCGGGGAGCTGTTTTTT.

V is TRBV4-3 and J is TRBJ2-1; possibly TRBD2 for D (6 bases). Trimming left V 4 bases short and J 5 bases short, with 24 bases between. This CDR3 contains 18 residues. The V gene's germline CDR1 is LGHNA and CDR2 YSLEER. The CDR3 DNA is TGCGCCAGCAGCCCCACTATAGCGGACCCAGTCTCGCACAATGAGCAGTTCTTC. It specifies CASSPTIADPVSHNEQFF.

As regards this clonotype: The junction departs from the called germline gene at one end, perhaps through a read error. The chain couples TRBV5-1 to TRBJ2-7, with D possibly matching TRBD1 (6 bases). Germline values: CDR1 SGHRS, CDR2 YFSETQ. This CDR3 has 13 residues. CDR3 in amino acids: CAISWDKPYEQYF. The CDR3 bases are TGCGCCATCAGCTGGGACAAGCCCTACGAGCAGTACTTC.

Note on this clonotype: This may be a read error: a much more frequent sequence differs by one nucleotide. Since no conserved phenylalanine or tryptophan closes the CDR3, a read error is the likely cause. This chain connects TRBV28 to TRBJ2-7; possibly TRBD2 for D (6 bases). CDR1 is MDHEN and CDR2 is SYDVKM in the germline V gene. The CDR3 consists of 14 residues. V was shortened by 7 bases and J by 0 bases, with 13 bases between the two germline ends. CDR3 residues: CASKRPGLSYEQYL. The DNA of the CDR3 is TGTGCCAGCAAACGACCGGGACTCTCCTACGAGCAGTACCTC.

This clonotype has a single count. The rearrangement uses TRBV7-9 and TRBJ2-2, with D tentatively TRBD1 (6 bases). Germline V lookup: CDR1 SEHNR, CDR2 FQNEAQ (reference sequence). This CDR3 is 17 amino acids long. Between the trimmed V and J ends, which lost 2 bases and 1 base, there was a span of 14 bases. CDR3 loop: CASSLPSRGRNTGELFF. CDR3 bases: TGTGCCAGCAGCTTACCTAGCAGGGGCAGGAACACCGGGGAGCTGTTTTTT.

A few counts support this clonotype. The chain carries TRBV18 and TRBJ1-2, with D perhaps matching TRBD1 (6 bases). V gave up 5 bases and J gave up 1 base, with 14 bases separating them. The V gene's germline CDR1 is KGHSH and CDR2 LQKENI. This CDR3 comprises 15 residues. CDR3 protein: CASSEGQTRNYGYTF. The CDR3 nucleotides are TGTGCCAGCTCAGAAGGACAGACCCGTAACTATGGCTACACCTTC.

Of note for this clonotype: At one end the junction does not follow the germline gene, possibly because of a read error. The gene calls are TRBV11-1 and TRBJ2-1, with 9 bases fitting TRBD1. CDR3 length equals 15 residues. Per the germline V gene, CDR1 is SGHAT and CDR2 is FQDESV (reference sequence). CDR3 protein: CTSGLGQGAHNKQFF. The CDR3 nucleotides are TGTACCAGCGGCTTGGGACAGGGCGCTCACAATAAGCAGTTCTTC.

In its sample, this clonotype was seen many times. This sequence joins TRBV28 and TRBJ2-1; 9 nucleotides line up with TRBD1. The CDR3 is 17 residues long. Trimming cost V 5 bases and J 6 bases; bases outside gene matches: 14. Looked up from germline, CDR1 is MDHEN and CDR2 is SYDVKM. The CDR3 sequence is CASSPEQGAGRVNEQFF. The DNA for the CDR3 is TGTGCCAGCAGTCCAGAACAGGGGGCAGGGAGAGTCAATGAGCAGTTCTTC.

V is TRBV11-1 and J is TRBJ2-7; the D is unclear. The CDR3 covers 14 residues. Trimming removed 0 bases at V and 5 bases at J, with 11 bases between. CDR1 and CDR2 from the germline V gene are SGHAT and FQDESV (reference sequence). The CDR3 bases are TGTGCCAGCAGCTTAGCGACGGCCCCACACGAGCAGTACTTC. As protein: CASSLATAPHEQYF.

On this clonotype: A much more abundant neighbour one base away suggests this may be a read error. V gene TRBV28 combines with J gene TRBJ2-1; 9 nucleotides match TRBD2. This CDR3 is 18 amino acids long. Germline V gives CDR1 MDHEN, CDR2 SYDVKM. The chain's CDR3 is CASSLRREGFQRPDEQSF. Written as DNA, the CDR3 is TGTGCCAGCAGTTTAAGGCGGGAGGGCTTCCAACGGCCCGATGAGCAGTCCTTC.

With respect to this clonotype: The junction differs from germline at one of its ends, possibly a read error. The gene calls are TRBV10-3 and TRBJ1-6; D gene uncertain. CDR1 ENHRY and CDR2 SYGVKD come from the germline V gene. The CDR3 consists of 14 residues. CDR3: CAITRTPDNSLLHF. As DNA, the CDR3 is TGCGCCATCACCCGAACGCCCGATAATTCACTCCTCCACTTT.

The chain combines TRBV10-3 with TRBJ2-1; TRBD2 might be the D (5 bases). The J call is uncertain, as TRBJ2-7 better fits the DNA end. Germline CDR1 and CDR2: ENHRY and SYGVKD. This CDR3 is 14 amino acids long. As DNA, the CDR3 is TGTGCCATCAACCCCACGGCGACCCGGGATGAGCAGTACTTC. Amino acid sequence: CAINPTATRDEQYF.

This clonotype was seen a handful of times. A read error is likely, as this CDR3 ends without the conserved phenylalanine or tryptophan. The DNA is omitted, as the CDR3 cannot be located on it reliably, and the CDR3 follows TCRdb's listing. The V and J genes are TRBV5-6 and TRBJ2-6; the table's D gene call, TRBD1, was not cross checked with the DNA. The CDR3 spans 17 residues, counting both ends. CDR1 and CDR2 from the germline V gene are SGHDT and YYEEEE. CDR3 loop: CASSQDSSFSGANVLTL.

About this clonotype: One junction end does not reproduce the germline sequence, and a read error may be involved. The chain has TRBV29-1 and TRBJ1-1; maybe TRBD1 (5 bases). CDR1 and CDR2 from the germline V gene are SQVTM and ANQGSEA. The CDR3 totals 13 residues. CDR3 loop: CSVSDRVNTEALF. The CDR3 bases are TGCAGCGTCTCCGACAGAGTGAACACTGAAGCTCTCTTT.

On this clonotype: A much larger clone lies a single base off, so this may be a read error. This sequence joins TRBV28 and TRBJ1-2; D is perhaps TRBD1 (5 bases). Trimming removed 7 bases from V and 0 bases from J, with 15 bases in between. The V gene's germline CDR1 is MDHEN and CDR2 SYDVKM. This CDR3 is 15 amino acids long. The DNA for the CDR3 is TGTGCCAGCAATTTTGGGGGATTAGCTAACTATGGCTACACCTTC. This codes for CASNFGGLANYGYTF.

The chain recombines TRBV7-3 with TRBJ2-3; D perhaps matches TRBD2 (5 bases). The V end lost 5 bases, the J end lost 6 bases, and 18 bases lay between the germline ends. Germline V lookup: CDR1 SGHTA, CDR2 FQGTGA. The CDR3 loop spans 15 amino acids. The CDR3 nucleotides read TGTGCCAGCAGCCTGCTGCTAGCAGGTTCGGATACGCAGTATTTT. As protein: CASSLLLAGSDTQYF.

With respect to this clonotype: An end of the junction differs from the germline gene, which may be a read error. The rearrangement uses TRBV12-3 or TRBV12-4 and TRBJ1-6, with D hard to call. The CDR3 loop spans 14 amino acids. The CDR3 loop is CVSSLGGSGLPLHF. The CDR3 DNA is TGTGTCAGCAGTTTAGGAGGGTCGGGTTTACCCCTCCACTTT.

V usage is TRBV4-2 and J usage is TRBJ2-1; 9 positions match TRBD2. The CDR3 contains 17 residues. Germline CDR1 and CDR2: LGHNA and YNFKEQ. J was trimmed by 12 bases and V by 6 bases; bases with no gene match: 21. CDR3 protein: CASSHHIAGGSRGVQFF. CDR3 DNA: TGTGCCAGCAGTCACCATATTGCGGGAGGGTCCAGAGGTGTGCAGTTCTTC.

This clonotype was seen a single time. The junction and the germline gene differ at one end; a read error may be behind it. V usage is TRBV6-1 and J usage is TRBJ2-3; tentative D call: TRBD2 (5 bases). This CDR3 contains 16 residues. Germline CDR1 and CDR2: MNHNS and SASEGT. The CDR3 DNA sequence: TGTGCCAGTAGTGAATTAAAGAGCGGAGGCACAGATACGCAGTATTTT. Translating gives CASSELKSGGTDTQYF.

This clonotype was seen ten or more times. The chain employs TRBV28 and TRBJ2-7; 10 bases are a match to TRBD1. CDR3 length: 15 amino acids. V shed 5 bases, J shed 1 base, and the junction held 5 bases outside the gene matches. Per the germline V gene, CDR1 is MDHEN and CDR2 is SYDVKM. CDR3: CASSDGTGDSYEQYF. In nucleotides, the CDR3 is TGTGCCAGCAGTGATGGGACAGGGGATTCCTACGAGCAGTACTTC.

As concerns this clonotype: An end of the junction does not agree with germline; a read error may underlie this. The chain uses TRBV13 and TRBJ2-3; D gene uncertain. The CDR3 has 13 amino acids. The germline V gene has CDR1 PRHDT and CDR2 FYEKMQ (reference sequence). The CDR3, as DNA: TGTGCCAGAAGCTTGGGCTTAACAGATACGCAGTATTTT. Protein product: CARSLGLTDTQYF.

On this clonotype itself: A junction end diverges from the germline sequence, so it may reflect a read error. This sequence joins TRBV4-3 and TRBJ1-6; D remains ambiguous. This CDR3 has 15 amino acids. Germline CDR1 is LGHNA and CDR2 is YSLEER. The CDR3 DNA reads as TGCGCCAGCAGACGAGAGAGCTCCTATAATTCACCCCCCCACTTT. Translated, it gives CASRRESSYNSPPHF.

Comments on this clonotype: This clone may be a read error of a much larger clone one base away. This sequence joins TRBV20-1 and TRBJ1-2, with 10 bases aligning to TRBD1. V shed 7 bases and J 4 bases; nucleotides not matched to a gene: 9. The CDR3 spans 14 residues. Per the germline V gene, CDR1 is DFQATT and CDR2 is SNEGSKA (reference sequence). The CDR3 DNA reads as TGCAGTGTTACAGGGACAGGGGACGCCTATGGCTACACCTTC. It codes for CSVTGTGDAYGYTF.